The entry below gives a single T cell receptor (beta chain) sequence along with its context. Its cognate antigen has yet to be identified. Base qualities were left out, and no much larger clone turns up one base away. This specimen comes from a study of human T cells and chemical hapten exposure (dated by TCRdb to about 2021). Regarding the study in general: For sensitization, 2% DPC in acetone was applied to a 2 cm by 2 cm area of upper inner arm skin. Weekly therapeutic DPC doses were additionally applied to the scalp of patients throughout the approximately 25-week study period. The patient cohort, mostly female, included alopecia areata with under or over 50% scalp involvement, alopecia totalis and alopecia universalis. Patch testing was performed on the upper back with Finn chambers containing 0.01% DPC, and the patch tests were scored after 6 days according to International Contact Dermatitis Research Group standards. Libraries were pooled for sequencing, and variation in per-sample TCR yields was attributed mainly to small differences in library volumes within the pool. For TCR sequencing, blood came from twenty-nine alopecia patients at anywhere from one to four time points (pre-sensitization, 2, 6 and 24 weeks). The study tracked peripheral blood TCR repertoire changes in vivo during primary and secondary sensitization to the hapten diphenylcyclopropenone (DPC) in alopecia patients. Blood was sampled from patients pre-sensitization (week 0) and at 2, 6 and about 24 weeks after DPC sensitization.

The library was generated by RACE. The sequencer was a NextSeq 500. Library preparation attached unique molecular identifiers to individual cDNA molecules for quantitative, reproducible TCR counting. From each blood RNA sample, both TCR alpha and TCR beta chains were sequenced. In the authors' own workflow: The median number of TCRs per sample was roughly 98,000, ranging from about 23,224 to 750,000. V, J and CDR3 annotation of the TCR reads was carried out using the Decombinator software suite. For PS versus PT1 abundance plots, all samples were subsampled to the same number of TCRs (28,000). TCRs were defined as expanded if absent before sensitization and observed at least eight times at the 2-week time point. The raw public reads went through TCRdb reprocessing: fastp at Q25, MiXCR clone calling, in-frame beta chains kept. Each record represents a unique CDR3 protein, reported with the most common genes and DNA among its rows. Clone size and V and J calls follow TCRdb, not the original study. Recorded for this sample are about 120,000 distinct CDR3 sequences; roughly 13% of them occurred a single time. About 3% of the sample comes from the top ten.

The time point label for this specimen denotes: pre-sensitization, week 0. According to the study, the label for this sample's treatment or condition signals: therapeutic diphenylcyclopropenone sensitization with weekly scalp DPC. At each patch-test visit, blood was drawn before the patch test was applied. To be eligible, patients had to be aged 18 to 70, diagnosed with alopecia and judged suitable for DPC therapy, while pregnant patients were excluded. Total RNA was extracted from unfractionated whole blood collected in Tempus Blood RNA tubes. Broader findings and caveats from the paper: After repeated subsampling, changes were observed in the strength of the expansion versus patch-test correlation and in the threshold at which the correlation became significant. Significantly more large CDR3 similarity clusters were formed by expanded TCRs than by pre-sensitization or healthy control sets, consistent with antigen-driven responses. Patch test score was positively correlated with the number of PT1 expanded TCRs, with significance at thresholds 8, 16 and 32 but not at 4. The number of TCRs above 1 in 1000 frequency did not change with DPC sensitization; there was no evidence of global repertoire structure alterations. Because every patient had alopecia, a presumed autoimmune disease, the patients' immune response might differ from that of healthy individuals.

The CDR3 measures 15 amino acids from cysteine to phenylalanine. The sequence is cut down to CDR3 DNA, 45 bases in frame from base 1. As encoded in the germline V gene, CDR1 is MNHEY while CDR2 is SVGAGI. After removal of 1 base from V and 7 bases from J, the junction retains 3 bases not matched to a gene. The chain was built from TRBV6-5 and TRBJ1-4; 10 middle bases align to TRBD1. This clonotype originated in a woman younger than 35 with alopecia areata. Some clones in this sample may be carry-over from other donors' samples. This specimen consisted of whole blood, obtained in connection with sensitization to the hapten diphenylcyclopropenone (DPC). The CDR3 reads CASSYFDRGLEKLFF. The DNA sequence is given as TGTGCCAGCAGTTACTTCGACAGGGGGCTTGAAAAACTGTTTTTT.